Listed below are T cell receptor beta chains from one sample, sequenced in a study of T cell changes during pregnancy in multiple sclerosis. The data were produced by immunoSEQ multiplex PCR, yet TCRdb's version contains in-frame clones alone and is incomplete. The sample records over 30,000 clones, 85% to 90% being singletons. Sequencing was performed on CD8+ T cells from peripheral blood mononuclear cells, taken in the third trimester of pregnancy. These receptors all stem from a female donor with multiple sclerosis, enrolled in a pregnancy study. Both conserved end residues are part of each CDR3. D genes are given only for firm matches. Size is omitted from some rows. Given values are once, few, many or a class for expanded clones.

d_call: NA
j_call: TRBJ1-2
clone_size: NA
v_call: TRBV4-3
cdr3_aa: CASSQSGGVYGYTF
cdr3_nt: TGCGCCAGCAGCCAAAGTGGGGGGGTCTATGGCTACACCTTC

d_call: TRBD1
j_call: TRBJ2-7
clone_size: once
v_call: TRBV13
cdr3_aa: CASSRDRGSYEQYF
cdr3_nt: TGTGCCAGCTCCCGGGACAGGGGGTCCTACGAGCAGTACTTC

d_call: NA
j_call: TRBJ2-7
clone_size: NA
v_call: TRBV5-6
cdr3_aa: CASSLGVSEQYF
cdr3_nt: TGTGCCAGCAGCTTGGGAGTGAGCGAGCAGTACTTC

d_call: NA
j_call: TRBJ1-1
clone_size: NA
v_call: TRBV5-6
cdr3_aa: CASNLGAGVNTEAFF
cdr3_nt: TGTGCCAGCAATCTGGGGGCGGGGGTGAACACTGAAGCTTTCTTT

d_call: TRBD1
j_call: TRBJ1-6
clone_size: NA
v_call: TRBV12-5
cdr3_aa: CASGTGEAGSPLHF
cdr3_nt: TGTGCTAGTGGGACAGGGGAGGCCGGTTCACCCCTCCACTTT

d_call: NA
j_call: TRBJ2-7
clone_size: NA
v_call: TRBV7-2
cdr3_aa: CASSQTGYEQYF
cdr3_nt: TGTGCCAGCAGCCAGACAGGCTACGAGCAGTACTTC

d_call: TRBD1
j_call: TRBJ1-1
clone_size: NA
v_call: TRBV7-3
cdr3_aa: CASGVTGDTEAFF
cdr3_nt: TGTGCCAGCGGGGTTACAGGGGACACTGAAGCTTTCTTT

d_call: TRBD1
j_call: TRBJ1-1
clone_size: NA
v_call: TRBV9
cdr3_aa: CASSVGGQGAASTEAFF
cdr3_nt: TGTGCCAGCAGCGTAGGGGGACAGGGGGCGGCTTCAACTGAAGCTTTCTTT

d_call: NA
j_call: TRBJ1-1
clone_size: NA
v_call: TRBV9
cdr3_aa: CASTGMGLNTEAFF
cdr3_nt: TGTGCCAGCACTGGAATGGGCTTGAACACTGAAGCTTTCTTT

d_call: TRBD1
j_call: TRBJ2-2
clone_size: once
v_call: TRBV19
cdr3_aa: CASSLRQGAAGELFF
cdr3_nt: TGTGCCAGTAGTCTCAGACAGGGGGCGGCCGGGGAGCTGTTTTTT

d_call: NA
j_call: TRBJ1-1
clone_size: NA
v_call: TRBV30
cdr3_aa: CAWGRGNTEAFF
cdr3_nt: TGTGCCTGGGGGAGGGGGAACACTGAAGCTTTCTTT

d_call: TRBD1
j_call: TRBJ1-2
clone_size: NA
v_call: TRBV4-1
cdr3_aa: CASSQGTGPPSYGYTF
cdr3_nt: TGCGCCAGCAGCCAAGGGACAGGACCCCCATCTTATGGCTACACCTTC

d_call: TRBD1
j_call: TRBJ2-1
clone_size: NA
v_call: TRBV25-1
cdr3_aa: CASSHRGRPRNEQFF
cdr3_nt: TGTGCCAGCTCCCACAGGGGGCGCCCTCGAAATGAGCAGTTCTTC

d_call: NA
j_call: TRBJ2-7
clone_size: NA
v_call: TRBV5-4
cdr3_aa: CASSGEGDEQYF
cdr3_nt: TGTGCCAGCAGCGGTGAGGGTGACGAGCAGTACTTC

d_call: NA
j_call: TRBJ2-7
clone_size: NA
v_call: TRBV7-9
cdr3_aa: CASSGFSRGPAGEQYF
cdr3_nt: TGTGCCAGCAGCGGATTTAGTCGGGGCCCAGCGGGCGAGCAGTACTTC

d_call: NA
j_call: TRBJ2-3
clone_size: few
v_call: TRBV13
cdr3_aa: CASSLGLIGGASDTQYF
cdr3_nt: TGTGCCAGCAGCTTAGGCCTGATAGGGGGGGCCTCGGATACGCAGTATTTT

d_call: NA
j_call: TRBJ2-7
clone_size: NA
v_call: TRBV5-5
cdr3_aa: CASSLAGSRGNHEQYF
cdr3_nt: TGTGCCAGCAGCTTGGCCGGTAGTAGGGGAAATCACGAGCAGTACTTC

d_call: TRBD1
j_call: TRBJ1-1
clone_size: NA
v_call: TRBV29-1
cdr3_aa: CSVKQGWAFF
cdr3_nt: TGCAGCGTCAAACAGGGGTGGGCTTTCTTT

d_call: NA
j_call: TRBJ2-7
clone_size: NA
v_call: TRBV29-1
cdr3_aa: CSVDTGRSYEQYF
cdr3_nt: TGCAGCGTTGATACAGGGCGCTCCTACGAGCAGTACTTC

d_call: NA
j_call: TRBJ2-5
clone_size: NA
v_call: TRBV6-1
cdr3_aa: CASSELSGNQETQYF
cdr3_nt: TGTGCCAGCAGTGAATTGTCAGGGAACCAAGAGACCCAGTACTTC

d_call: NA
j_call: TRBJ2-7
clone_size: NA
v_call: TRBV14
cdr3_aa: CASSHGQWKIHEQYF
cdr3_nt: TGTGCCAGCAGCCACGGACAGTGGAAAATCCACGAGCAGTACTTC

d_call: NA
j_call: TRBJ2-5
clone_size: NA
v_call: TRBV6-1
cdr3_aa: CASSEFYRYQETQYF
cdr3_nt: TGTGCCAGCAGTGAATTTTACAGGTACCAAGAGACCCAGTACTTC

d_call: TRBD2
j_call: TRBJ2-5
clone_size: NA
v_call: TRBV2
cdr3_aa: CASRTSGGSWEQETQYF
cdr3_nt: TGTGCCAGCAGGACTAGCGGGGGGTCATGGGAGCAAGAGACCCAGTACTTC

d_call: NA
j_call: TRBJ2-6
clone_size: NA
v_call: TRBV9
cdr3_aa: CASSKGTSGANVLTF
cdr3_nt: TGTGCCAGCAGCAAAGGGACTTCTGGGGCCAACGTCCTGACTTTC

d_call: TRBD1
j_call: TRBJ2-7
clone_size: NA
v_call: TRBV5-4
cdr3_aa: CASTDGTVPPYEQYF
cdr3_nt: TGTGCCAGCACCGATGGGACAGTGCCACCCTACGAGCAGTACTTC

d_call: NA
j_call: TRBJ1-2
clone_size: NA
v_call: TRBV29-1
cdr3_aa: CSVFGYQGYTF
cdr3_nt: TGCAGCGTTTTCGGGTATCAAGGCTACACCTTC

d_call: TRBD2
j_call: TRBJ2-3
clone_size: NA
v_call: TRBV11-3
cdr3_aa: CASSLSGAGTDTQYF
cdr3_nt: TGTGCCAGCAGCTTAAGCGGGGCCGGCACAGATACGCAGTATTTT

d_call: NA
j_call: TRBJ2-7
clone_size: NA
v_call: TRBV9
cdr3_aa: CASSVASTGEQYF
cdr3_nt: TGTGCCAGCAGCGTAGCCTCTACGGGGGAGCAGTACTTC

d_call: NA
j_call: TRBJ1-1
clone_size: NA
v_call: TRBV14
cdr3_aa: CASSRQGFSTEAFF
cdr3_nt: TGTGCCAGCAGCCGCCAGGGTTTTTCCACTGAAGCTTTCTTT

d_call: TRBD2
j_call: TRBJ2-3
clone_size: few
v_call: TRBV27
cdr3_aa: CATLLGRDNTDTQYF
cdr3_nt: TGTGCCACCCTACTAGGGAGGGATAACACAGATACGCAGTATTTT

d_call: TRBD2
j_call: TRBJ2-1
clone_size: NA
v_call: TRBV11-2
cdr3_aa: CAETSGGLGGYEQFF
cdr3_nt: TGTGCCGAGACTAGCGGGGGGCTGGGGGGTTATGAGCAGTTCTTC

d_call: NA
j_call: TRBJ1-5
clone_size: NA
v_call: TRBV9
cdr3_aa: CASSARGNQPQHF
cdr3_nt: TGTGCCAGCAGCGCAAGGGGGAATCAGCCCCAGCATTTT

d_call: TRBD2
j_call: TRBJ2-5
clone_size: NA
v_call: TRBV9
cdr3_aa: CASRGLDQTQYF
cdr3_nt: TGTGCCAGCAGGGGACTAGACCAGACCCAGTACTTC

d_call: NA
j_call: TRBJ2-2
clone_size: NA
v_call: TRBV6-5
cdr3_aa: CASRTGTLSGELFF
cdr3_nt: TGTGCCAGCAGGACCGGGACATTGAGCGGGGAGCTGTTTTTT

d_call: TRBD2
j_call: TRBJ2-2
clone_size: NA
v_call: TRBV7-2
cdr3_aa: CASSLRPGGARGGELFF
cdr3_nt: TGTGCCAGCAGCTTACGCCCGGGGGGGGCCAGAGGCGGGGAGCTGTTTTTT

d_call: NA
j_call: TRBJ1-1
clone_size: NA
v_call: TRBV6-4
cdr3_aa: CASSYGRNTEAFF
cdr3_nt: TGTGCCAGCAGCTACGGGAGGAACACTGAAGCTTTCTTT